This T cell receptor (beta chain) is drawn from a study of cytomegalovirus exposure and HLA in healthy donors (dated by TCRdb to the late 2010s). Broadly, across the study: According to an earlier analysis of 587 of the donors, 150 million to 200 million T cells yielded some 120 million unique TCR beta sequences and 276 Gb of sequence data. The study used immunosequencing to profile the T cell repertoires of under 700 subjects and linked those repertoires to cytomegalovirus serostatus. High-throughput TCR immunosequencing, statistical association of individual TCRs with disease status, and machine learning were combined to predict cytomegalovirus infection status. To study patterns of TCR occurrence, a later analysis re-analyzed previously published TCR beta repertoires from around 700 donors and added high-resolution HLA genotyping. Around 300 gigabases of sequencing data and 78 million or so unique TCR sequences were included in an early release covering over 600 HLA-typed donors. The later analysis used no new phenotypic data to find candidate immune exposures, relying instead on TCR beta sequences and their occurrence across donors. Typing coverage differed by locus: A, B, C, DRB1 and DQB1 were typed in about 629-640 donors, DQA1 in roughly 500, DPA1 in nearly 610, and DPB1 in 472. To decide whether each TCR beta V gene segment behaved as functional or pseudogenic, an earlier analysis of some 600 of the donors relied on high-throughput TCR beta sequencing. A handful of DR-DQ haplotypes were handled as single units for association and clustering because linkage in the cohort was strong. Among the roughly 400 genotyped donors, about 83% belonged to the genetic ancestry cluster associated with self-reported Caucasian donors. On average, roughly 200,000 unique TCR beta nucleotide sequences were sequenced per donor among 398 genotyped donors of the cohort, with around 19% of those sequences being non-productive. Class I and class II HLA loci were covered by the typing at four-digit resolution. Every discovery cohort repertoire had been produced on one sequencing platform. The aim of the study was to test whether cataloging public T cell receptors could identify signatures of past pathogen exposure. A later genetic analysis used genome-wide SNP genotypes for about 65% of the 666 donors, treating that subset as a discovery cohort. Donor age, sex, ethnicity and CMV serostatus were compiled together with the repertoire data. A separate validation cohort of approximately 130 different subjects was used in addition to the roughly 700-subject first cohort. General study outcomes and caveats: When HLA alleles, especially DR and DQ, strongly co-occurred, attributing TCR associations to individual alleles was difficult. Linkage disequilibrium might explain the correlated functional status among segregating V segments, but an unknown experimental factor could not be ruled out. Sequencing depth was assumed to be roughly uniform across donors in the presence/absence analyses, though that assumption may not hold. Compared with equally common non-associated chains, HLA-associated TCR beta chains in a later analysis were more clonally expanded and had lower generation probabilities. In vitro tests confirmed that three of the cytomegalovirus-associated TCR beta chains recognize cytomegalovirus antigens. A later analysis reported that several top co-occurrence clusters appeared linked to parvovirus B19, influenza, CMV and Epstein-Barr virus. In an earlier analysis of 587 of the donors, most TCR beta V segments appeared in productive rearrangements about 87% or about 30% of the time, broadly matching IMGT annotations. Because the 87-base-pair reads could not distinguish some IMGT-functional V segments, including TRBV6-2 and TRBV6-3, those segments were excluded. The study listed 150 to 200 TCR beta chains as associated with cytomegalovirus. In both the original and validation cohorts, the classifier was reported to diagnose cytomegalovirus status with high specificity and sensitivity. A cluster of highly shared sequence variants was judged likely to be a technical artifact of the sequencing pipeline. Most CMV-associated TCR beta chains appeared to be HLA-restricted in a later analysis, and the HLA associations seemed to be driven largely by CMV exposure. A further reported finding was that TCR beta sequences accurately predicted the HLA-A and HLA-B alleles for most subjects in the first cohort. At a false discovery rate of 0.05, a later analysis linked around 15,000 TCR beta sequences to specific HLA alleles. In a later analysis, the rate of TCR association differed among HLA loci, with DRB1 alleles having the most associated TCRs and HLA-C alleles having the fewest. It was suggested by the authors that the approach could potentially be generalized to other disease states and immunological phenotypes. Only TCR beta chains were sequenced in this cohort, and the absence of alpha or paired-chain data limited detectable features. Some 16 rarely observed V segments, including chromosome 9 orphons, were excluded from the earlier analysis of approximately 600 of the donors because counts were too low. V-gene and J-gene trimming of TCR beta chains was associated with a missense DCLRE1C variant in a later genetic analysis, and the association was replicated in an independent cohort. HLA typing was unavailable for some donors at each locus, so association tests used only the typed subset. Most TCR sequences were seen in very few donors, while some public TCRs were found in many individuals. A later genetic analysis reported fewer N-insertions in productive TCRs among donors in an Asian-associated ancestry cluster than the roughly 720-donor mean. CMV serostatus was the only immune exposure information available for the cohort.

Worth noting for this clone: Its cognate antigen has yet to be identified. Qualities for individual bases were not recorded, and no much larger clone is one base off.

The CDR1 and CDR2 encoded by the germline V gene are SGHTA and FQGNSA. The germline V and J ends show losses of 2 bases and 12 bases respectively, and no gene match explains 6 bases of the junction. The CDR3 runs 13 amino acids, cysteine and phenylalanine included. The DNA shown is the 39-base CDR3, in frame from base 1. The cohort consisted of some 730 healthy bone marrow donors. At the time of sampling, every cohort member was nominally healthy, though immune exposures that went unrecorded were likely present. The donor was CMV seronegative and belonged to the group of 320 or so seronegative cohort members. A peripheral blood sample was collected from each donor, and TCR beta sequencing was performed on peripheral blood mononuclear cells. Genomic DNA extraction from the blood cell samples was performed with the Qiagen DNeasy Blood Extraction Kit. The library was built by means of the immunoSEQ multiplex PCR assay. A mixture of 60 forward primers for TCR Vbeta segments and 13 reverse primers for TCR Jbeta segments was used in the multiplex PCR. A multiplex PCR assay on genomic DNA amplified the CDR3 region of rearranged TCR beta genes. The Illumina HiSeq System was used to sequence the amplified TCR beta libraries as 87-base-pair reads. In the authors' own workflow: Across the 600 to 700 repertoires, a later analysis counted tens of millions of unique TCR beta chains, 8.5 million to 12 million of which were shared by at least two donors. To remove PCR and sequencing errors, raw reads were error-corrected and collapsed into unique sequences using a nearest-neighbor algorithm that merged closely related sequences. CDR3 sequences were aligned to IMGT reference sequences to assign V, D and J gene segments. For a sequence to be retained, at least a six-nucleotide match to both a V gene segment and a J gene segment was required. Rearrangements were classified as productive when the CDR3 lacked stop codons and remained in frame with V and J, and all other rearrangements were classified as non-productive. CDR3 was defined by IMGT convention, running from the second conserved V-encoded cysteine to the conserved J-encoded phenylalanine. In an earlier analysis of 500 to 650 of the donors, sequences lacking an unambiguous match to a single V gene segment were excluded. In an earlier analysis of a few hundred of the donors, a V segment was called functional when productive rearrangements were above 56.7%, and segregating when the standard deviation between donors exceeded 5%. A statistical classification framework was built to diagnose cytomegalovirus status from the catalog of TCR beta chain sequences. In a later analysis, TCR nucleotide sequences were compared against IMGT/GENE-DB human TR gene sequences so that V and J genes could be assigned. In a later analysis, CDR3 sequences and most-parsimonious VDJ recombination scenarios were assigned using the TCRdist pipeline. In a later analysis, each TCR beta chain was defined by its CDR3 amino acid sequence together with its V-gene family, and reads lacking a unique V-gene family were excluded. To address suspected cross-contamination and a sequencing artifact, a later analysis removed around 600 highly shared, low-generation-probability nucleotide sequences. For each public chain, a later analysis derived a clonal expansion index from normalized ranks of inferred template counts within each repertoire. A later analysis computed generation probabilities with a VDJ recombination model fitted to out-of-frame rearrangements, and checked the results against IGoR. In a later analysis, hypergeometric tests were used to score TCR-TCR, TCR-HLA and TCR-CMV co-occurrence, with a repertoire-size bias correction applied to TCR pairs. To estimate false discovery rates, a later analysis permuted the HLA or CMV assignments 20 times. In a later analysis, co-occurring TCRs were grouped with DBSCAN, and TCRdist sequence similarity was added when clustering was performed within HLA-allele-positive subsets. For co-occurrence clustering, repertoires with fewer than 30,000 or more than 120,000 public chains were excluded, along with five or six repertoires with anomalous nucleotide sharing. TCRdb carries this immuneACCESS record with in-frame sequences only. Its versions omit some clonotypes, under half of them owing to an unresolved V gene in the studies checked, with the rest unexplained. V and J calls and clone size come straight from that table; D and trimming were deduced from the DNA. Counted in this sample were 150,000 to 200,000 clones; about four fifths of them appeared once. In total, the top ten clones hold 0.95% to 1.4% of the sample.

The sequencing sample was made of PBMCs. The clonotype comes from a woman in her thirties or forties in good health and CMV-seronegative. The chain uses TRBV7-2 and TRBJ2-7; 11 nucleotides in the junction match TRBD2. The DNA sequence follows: TGTGCCAGCAGCTTAACTAGCGGGGGCGGGGCGTACTTC. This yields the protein CASSLTSGGGAYF.